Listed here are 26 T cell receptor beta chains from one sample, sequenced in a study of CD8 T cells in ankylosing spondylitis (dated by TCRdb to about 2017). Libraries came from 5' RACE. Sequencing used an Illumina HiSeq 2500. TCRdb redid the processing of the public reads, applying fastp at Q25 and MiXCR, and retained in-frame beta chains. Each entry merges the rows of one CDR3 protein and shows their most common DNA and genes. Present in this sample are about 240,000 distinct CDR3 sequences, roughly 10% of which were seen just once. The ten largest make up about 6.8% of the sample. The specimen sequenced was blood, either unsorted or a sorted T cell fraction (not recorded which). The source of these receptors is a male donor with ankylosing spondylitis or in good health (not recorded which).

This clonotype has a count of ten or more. The DNA for the CDR3 is TGTGCCAGCAGCGGGACTGAAGATTACAATGAGCAGTTCTTC. Encoded protein: CASSGTEDYNEQFF. The genes are TRBV12-3 or TRBV12-4 and TRBJ2-1, with D possibly TRBD2 on 6 matching bases. V lost 6 bases and J 4 bases, leaving 13 bases between the germline ends. The CDR3 sequence is 14 residues long.

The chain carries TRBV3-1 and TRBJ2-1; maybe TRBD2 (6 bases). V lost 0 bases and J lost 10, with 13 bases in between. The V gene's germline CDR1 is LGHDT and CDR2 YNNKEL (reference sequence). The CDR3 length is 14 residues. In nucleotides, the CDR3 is TGTGCCAGCAGCCAAGATGGGCTAGCGAGGGAGCAGTTCTTC. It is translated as CASSQDGLAREQFF.

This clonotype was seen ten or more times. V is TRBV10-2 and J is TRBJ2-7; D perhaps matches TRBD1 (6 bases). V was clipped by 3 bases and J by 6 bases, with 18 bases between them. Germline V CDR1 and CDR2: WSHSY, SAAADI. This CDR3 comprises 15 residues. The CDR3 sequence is CASSEYRDRLGEQYF. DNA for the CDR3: TGCGCCAGCAGTGAATACAGGGATAGGCTCGGCGAGCAGTACTTC.

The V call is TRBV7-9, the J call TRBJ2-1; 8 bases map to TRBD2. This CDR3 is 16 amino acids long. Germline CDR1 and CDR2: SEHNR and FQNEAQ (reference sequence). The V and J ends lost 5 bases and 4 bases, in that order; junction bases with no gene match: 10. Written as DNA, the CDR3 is TGTGCCAGCAGCACCATACTAGCGGCATATTACAATGAGCAGTTCTTC. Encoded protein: CASSTILAAYYNEQFF.

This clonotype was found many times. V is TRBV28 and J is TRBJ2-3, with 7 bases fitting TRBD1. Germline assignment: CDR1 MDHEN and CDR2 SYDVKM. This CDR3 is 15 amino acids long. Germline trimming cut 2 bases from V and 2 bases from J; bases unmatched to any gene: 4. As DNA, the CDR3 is TGTGCCAGCAGTTTAAGGGGACAGCTCACAGATACGCAGTATTTT. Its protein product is CASSLRGQLTDTQYF. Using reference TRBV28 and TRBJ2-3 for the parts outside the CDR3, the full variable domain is DVKVTQSSRYLVKRTGEKVFLECVQDMDHENMFWYRQDPGLGLRLIYFSYDVKMKEKGDIPEGYSVSREKKERFSLILESASTNQTSMYLCASSLRGQLTDTQYFGPGTRLTVL.

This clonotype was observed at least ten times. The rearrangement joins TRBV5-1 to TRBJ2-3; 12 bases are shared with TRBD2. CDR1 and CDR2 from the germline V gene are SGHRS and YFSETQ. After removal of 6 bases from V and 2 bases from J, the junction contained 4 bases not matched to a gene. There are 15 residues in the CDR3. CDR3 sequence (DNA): TGCGCCAGCACCCCTAGCGGGAGGGACACAGATACGCAGTATTTT. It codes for CASTPSGRDTDTQYF.

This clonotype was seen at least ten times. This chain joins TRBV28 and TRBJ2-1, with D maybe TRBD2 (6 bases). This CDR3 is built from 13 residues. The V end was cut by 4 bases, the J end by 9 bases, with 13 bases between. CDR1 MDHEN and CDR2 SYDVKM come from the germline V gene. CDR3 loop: CASSSLTRSEQFF. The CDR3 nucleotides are TGTGCCAGCAGTTCCCTGACTAGAAGTGAGCAGTTCTTC.

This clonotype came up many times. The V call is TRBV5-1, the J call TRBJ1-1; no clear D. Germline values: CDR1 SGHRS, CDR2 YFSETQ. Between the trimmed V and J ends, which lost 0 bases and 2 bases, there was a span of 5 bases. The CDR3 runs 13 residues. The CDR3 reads CASSLAKNTEAFF. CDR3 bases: TGCGCCAGCAGCTTGGCAAAAAACACTGAAGCTTTCTTT.

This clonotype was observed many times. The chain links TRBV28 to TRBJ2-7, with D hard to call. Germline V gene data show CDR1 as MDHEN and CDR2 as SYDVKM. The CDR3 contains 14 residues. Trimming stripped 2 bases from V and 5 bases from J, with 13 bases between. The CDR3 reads CASSLNLGFDEQYF. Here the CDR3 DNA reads TGTGCCAGCAGTTTAAATCTAGGGTTTGACGAGCAGTACTTC.

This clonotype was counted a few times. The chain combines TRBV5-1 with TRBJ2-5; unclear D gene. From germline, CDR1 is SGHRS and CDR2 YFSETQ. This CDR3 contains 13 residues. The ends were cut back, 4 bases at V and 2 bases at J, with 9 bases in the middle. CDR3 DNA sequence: TGCGCCAGCAGCCCCTGGGTACAAGAGACCCAGTACTTC. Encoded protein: CASSPWVQETQYF.

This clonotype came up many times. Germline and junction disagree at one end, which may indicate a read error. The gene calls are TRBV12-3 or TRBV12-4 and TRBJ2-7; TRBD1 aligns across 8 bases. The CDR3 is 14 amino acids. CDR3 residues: CASSPGQGSHEQYF. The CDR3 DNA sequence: TGTGCCAGCAGTCCCGGACAGGGCTCCCACGAGCAGTACTTC.

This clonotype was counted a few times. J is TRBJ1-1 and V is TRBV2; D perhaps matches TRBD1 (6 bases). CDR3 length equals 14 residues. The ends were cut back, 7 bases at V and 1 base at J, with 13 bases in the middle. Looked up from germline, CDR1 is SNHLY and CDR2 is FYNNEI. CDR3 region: CASTLIGGNTEAFF. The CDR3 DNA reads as TGTGCCAGCACCCTGATAGGGGGGAACACTGAAGCTTTCTTT.

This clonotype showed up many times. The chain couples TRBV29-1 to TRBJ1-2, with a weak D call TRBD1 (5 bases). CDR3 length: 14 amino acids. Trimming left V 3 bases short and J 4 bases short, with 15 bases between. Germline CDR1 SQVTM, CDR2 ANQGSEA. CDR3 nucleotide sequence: TGCAGCGTTGAGTCCGGGACGGACTTCTATGGCTACACCTTC. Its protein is CSVESGTDFYGYTF.

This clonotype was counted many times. For the CDR3, the DNA is TGTGCCAGCAGGCCGACTAGCGGGGGAAACACCGGGGAGCTGTTTTTT. Translating it yields CASRPTSGGNTGELFF. The chain uses TRBV2 and TRBJ2-2; 12 positions match TRBD2. There are 16 residues in the CDR3. V lost 6 bases, J lost 2 bases, and 4 bases stayed unmatched. The V gene's germline CDR1 is SNHLY and CDR2 FYNNEI.

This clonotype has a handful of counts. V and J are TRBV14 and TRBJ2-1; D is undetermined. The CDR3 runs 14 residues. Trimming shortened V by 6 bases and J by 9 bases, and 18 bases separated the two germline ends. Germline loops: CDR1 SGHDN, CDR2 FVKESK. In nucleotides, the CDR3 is TGTGCCAGCAGTCGCGTGGGAAGGGTCGGTGAGCAGTTCTTC. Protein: CASSRVGRVGEQFF.

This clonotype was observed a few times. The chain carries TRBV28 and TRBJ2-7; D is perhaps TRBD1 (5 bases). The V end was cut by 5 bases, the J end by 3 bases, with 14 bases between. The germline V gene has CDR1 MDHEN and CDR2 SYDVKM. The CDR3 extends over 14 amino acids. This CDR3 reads CASSLQTAGYEQYF. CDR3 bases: TGTGCCAGCAGTCTCCAGACAGCCGGCTACGAGCAGTACTTC. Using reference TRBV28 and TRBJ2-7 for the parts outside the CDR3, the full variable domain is DVKVTQSSRYLVKRTGEKVFLECVQDMDHENMFWYRQDPGLGLRLIYFSYDVKMKEKGDIPEGYSVSREKKERFSLILESASTNQTSMYLCASSLQTAGYEQYFGPGTRLTVT.

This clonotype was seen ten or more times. CDR3 in DNA: TGCAGTGCTAGAAACCGCAGGGACAGGGGATATGAAAAACTGTTTTTT. Its translation is CSARNRRDRGYEKLFF. The chain recombines TRBV20-1 with TRBJ1-4, with TRBD1 matching 10 bases. Trimming cost V 2 bases and J 6 bases; bases outside gene matches: 9. The CDR3 extends over 16 amino acids. The germline V gene encodes CDR1 DFQATT and CDR2 SNEGSKA (reference sequence).

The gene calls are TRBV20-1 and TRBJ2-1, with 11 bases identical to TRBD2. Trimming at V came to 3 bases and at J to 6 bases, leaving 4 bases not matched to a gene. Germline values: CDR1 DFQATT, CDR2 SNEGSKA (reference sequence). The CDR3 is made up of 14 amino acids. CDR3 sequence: CSASGLAGGNEQFF. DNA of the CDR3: TGCAGTGCTAGTGGGCTAGCGGGGGGCAATGAGCAGTTCTTC.

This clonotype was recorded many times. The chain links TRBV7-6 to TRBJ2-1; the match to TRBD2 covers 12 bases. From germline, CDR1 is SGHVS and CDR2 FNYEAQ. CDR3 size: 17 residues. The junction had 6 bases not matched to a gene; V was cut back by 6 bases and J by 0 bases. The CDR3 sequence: CASSKRLAGASYNEQFF. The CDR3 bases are TGTGCCAGCAGTAAGAGACTAGCGGGAGCCTCCTACAATGAGCAGTTCTTC.

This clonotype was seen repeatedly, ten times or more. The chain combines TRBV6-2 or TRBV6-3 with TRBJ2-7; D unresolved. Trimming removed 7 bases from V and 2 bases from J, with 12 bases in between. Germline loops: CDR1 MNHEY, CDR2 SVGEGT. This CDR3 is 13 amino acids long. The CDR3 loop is CASKRPITYEQYF. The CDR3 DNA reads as TGTGCCAGCAAAAGACCGATTACCTACGAGCAGTACTTC.

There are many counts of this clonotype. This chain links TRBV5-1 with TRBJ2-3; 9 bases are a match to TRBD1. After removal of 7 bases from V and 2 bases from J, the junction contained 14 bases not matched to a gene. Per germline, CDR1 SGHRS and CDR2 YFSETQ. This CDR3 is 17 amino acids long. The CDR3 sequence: CASRPLRTGVDTDTQYF. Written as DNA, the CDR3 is TGCGCCAGCCGCCCTCTGCGGACAGGGGTTGACACAGATACGCAGTATTTT.

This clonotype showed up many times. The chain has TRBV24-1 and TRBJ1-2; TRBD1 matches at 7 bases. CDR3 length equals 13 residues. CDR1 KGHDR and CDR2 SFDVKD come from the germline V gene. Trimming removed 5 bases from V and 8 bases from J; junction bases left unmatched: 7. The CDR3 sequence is CATSGTGAGGYTF. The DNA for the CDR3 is TGTGCCACCAGTGGTACAGGGGCGGGAGGCTACACCTTC.

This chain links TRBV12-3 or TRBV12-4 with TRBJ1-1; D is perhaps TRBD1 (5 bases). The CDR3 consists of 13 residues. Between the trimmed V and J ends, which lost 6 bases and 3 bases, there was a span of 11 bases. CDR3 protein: CASRPDRYTEAFF. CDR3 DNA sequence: TGTGCCAGCAGGCCTGACAGATACACTGAAGCTTTCTTT.

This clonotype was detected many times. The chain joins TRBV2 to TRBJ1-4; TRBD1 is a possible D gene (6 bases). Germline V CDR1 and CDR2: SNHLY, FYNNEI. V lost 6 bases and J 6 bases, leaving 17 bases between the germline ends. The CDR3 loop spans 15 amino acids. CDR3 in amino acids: CASRENRASDEKLFF. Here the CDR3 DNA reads TGTGCCAGCAGGGAAAACAGGGCATCCGATGAAAAACTGTTTTTT.

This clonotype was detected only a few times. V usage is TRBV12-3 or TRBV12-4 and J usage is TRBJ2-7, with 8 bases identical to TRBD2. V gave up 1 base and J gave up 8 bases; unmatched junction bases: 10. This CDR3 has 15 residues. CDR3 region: CASSLEASGSTKQYF. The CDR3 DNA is TGTGCCAGCAGTTTAGAAGCTAGCGGGTCTACGAAGCAGTACTTC.

DNA of the CDR3: TGTGCCAGCAGCCAAGATTATGACGGGAGCACAGATACGCAGTATTTT. It translates to CASSQDYDGSTDTQYF. The chain combines TRBV4-2 with TRBJ2-3; D unclear. Germline CDR1 reads LGHNA; CDR2 reads YNFKEQ. Trimming left V 0 bases short and J 0 bases short, with 10 bases between. This CDR3 region has 16 residues.